Following are 2 T cell receptor beta chains from one sample sequenced in a study of OX40 agonist ivuxolimab in advanced cancers. The protocol was immunoSEQ multiplex PCR, while the TCRdb copy is restricted to in-frame clones and leaves out a portion. The table lists about 17,000 clones, approximately 82% of them singletons, with 2% to 2.5% in the top ten. The sample here was CD4+ or CD8+ T cells sorted from blood, taken in a trial of the OX40 agonist ivuxolimab. These receptors were collected from an adult with an advanced solid tumor such as melanoma, head and neck, liver or kidney cancer.

The CDR3 protein is CSVVRGAEQYF. The CDR3 DNA is TGCAGCGTTGTTCGGGGAGCCGAGCAGTACTTC. The V call is TRBV29-1, the J call TRBJ2-7; D is perhaps TRBD2 (5 bases). Germline CDR1 SQVTM, CDR2 ANQGSEA. Trimming took off 4 bases at V and 6 bases at J, with 10 bases between the two ends. This CDR3 region has 11 residues.

The chain employs TRBV2 and TRBJ2-7; 9 bases line up with TRBD1. V shed 7 bases and J 0 bases; nucleotides not matched to a gene: 1. CDR1 and CDR2 (germline): SNHLY, FYNNEI. The CDR3 sequence is 13 residues long. DNA of the CDR3: TGTGCCAGCAAGGGACAGGGCTCCTACGAGCAGTACTTC. This encodes CASKGQGSYEQYF.